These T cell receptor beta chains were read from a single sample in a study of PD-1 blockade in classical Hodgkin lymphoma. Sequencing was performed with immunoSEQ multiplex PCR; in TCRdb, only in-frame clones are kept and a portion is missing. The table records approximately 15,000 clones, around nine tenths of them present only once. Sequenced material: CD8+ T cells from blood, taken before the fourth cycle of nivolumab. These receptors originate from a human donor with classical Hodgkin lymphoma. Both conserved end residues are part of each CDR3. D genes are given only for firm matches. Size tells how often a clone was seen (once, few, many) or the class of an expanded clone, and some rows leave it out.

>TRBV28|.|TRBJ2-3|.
TGTGCCAGCAGCCTTCTAGCAGATACGCAGTATTTT
CASSLLADTQYF
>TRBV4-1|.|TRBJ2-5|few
TGCGCCAGCAGCCAAGATTCTAGGCCCTCCCAAGAGACCCAGTACTTC
CASSQDSRPSQETQYF
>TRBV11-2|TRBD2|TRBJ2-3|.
TGTGCCAGCAGCCAGAGACTAGCGGGATACACTAGCACAGATACGCAGTATTTT
CASSQRLAGYTSTDTQYF
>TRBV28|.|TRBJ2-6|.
TGTGCCAGCAGTCCAAGGGTGGGGCTTGGGGCCAACGTCCTGACTTTC
CASSPRVGLGANVLTF
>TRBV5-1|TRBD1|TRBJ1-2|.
TGCGCCAGCAGCCTGACAGGGCCCCTTTCCCGCTATGGCTACACCTTC
CASSLTGPLSRYGYTF
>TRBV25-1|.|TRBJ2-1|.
TGTGCCAGCGGCGGGGCCTACTACAATGAGCAGTTCTTC
CASGGAYYNEQFF
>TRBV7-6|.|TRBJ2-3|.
TGTGCCAGCAGCGCAAGCACAGATACGCAGTATTTT
CASSASTDTQYF
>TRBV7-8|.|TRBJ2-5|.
TGTGCCAGCAGCTTAGCGGCCACCCAAGAGACCCAGTACTTC
CASSLAATQETQYF
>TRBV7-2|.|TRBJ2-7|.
TGTGCCAGCAGCTTAGGACAGTTCTACGAGCAGTACTTC
CASSLGQFYEQYF
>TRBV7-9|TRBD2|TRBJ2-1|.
TGTGCCAGCAGCTCCCGGCCTAGCGGGGGGGCAAATGAGCAGTTCTTC
CASSSRPSGGANEQFF
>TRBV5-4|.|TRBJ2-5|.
TGTGCCAGCAGCCCCCCGGCTGGCAGGCAAGAGACCCAGTACTTC
CASSPPAGRQETQYF
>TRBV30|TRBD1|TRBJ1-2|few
TGTGCCTGGAGTGGGACAGGGAACTATGGCTACACCTTC
CAWSGTGNYGYTF
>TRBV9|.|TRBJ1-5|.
TGTGCCAGCGACGCCGGGGTGGGCAATCAGCCCCAGCATTTT
CASDAGVGNQPQHF
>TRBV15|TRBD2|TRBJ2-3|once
TGTGCCACCAGCAGAGGAACTAGCGGCACAGATACGCAGTATTTT
CATSRGTSGTDTQYF
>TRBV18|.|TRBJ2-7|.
TGTGCCAGCTCACCAAGTGAGTCAGAGACCTACTCCTACGAGCAGTACTTC
CASSPSESETYSYEQYF
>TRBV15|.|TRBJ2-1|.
TGTGCCACCAGCAGAGATTGGGTGCGGGAAAACTACAATGAGCAGTTCTTC
CATSRDWVRENYNEQFF
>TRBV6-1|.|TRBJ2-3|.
TGTGCCAGCAGAGAAATTAGCACAGATACGCAGTATTTT
CASREISTDTQYF
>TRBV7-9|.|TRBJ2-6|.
TGTGCCAGCAGCTATCTCACAGGGGACTGGAAGGCCAACGTCCTGACTTTC
CASSYLTGDWKANVLTF
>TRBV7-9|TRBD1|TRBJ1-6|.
TGTGCCAGCAGCCACAGGGACAGGGCTAATTCACCCCTCCACTTT
CASSHRDRANSPLHF
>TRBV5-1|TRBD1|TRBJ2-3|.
TGCGCCAGCAGCTTGGGACTGCCGGGACAGGGGGCCTCAGATACGCAGTATTTT
CASSLGLPGQGASDTQYF
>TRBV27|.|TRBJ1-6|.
TGTGCCAGCAGTTGGCTTAATTCACCCCTCCACTTT
CASSWLNSPLHF
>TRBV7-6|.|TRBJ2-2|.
TGTGCCAGCAGCTTAGGCTGGGACACCTACACCGGGGAGCTGTTTTTT
CASSLGWDTYTGELFF
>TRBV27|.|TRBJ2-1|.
TGTGCTACCTCCCTGGGGGTTTTCTACAATGAGCAGTTCTTC
CATSLGVFYNEQFF
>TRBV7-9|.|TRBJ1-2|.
TGTGCCAGCAGCTTGCAAACTTCTGGCTACACCTTC
CASSLQTSGYTF
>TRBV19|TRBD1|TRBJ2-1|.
TGTGCCAGTAGTATCTCAGGGGGCTCCTACAATGAGCAGTTCTTC
CASSISGGSYNEQFF
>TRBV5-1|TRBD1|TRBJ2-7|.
TGCGCCAGCAGACCCGGGACAGGGGGCGACGAGCAGTACTTC
CASRPGTGGDEQYF
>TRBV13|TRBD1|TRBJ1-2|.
TGTGCCAGCAGCATAGTTGGACAGGGCATCCTTAACTATGGCTACACCTTC
CASSIVGQGILNYGYTF
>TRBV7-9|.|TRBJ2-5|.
TGTGCCAGCAGCTTATATGGGGGGGAGACCCAGTACTTC
CASSLYGGETQYF
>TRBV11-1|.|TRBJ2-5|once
TGTGCCAGCAGCGAAGATGAGGCGGGCCTGAAAGAGACCCAGTACTTC
CASSEDEAGLKETQYF
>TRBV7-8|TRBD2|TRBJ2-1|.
TGTGCCAGCAGCTTAGCCCCTCTAGCGGGCAATGAGCAGTTCTTC
CASSLAPLAGNEQFF
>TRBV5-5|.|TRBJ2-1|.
TGTGCCAGCAGCAATACTGGGGTCTATAAGGGCAATGAGCAGTTCTTC
CASSNTGVYKGNEQFF
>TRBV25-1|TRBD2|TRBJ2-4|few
TGTGCCAGCAGTGAACCCCTAGCGGGAGTAGACAAAAACATTCAGTACTTC
CASSEPLAGVDKNIQYF
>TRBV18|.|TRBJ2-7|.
TGTGCCAGCTCACCAAAGGGACGCGATAGGGACGAGCAGTACTTC
CASSPKGRDRDEQYF
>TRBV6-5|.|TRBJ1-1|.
TGTGCCAGCAGTTACCCCTGGGGCGGTGAAGCTTTCTTT
CASSYPWGGEAFF
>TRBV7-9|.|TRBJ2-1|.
TGTGCCAGCAGCTTGGGCTGGACGGAACAGTACAATGAGCAGTTCTTC
CASSLGWTEQYNEQFF
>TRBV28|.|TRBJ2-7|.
TGTGCCAGCAGCCGTACTGGACCGGACGAGCAGTACTTC
CASSRTGPDEQYF
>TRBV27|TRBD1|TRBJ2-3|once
TGTGCCAGCAGGGACAGGGGGTTCAGAGATACGCAGTATTTT
CASRDRGFRDTQYF
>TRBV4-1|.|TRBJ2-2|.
TGCGCCAGCAGCGCAGGATATACCGGGGAGCTGTTTTTT
CASSAGYTGELFF
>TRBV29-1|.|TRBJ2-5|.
TGCAGCGTTGTCTGGCTAGAGGGGACCCAGTACTTC
CSVVWLEGTQYF
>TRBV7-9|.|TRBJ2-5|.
TGTGCCAGCAGCGTCGCCCCTAACATGGCGGACGAGACCCAGTACTTC
CASSVAPNMADETQYF
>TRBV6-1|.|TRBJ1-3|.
TGTGCCAGCAGTCAATCACTCGGGGGACACACCATATATTTT
CASSQSLGGHTIYF
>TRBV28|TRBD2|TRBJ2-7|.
TGTGCCAGCAGTTTGCGGGGGGCGGTGAACGAGCAGTACTTC
CASSLRGAVNEQYF
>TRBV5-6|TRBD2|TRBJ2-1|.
TGTGCCAGCAGCTTGGGGACTAGCAAGGATGAGCAGTTCTTC
CASSLGTSKDEQFF
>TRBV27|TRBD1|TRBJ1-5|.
TGTGCCAGCAGCCCCCTAGGGGGCGGAAAGCCCCAGCATTTT
CASSPLGGGKPQHF
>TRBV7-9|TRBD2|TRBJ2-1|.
TGTGCCAGCAGCTTAAGGACTAGCGCCACCTACAATGAGCAGTTCTTC
CASSLRTSATYNEQFF
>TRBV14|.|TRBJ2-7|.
TGTGCCAGCAGCCAAGGTGGTGGTTACGAGCAGTACTTC
CASSQGGGYEQYF
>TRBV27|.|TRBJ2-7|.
TGTGCCAGCAGTTTAGACAGAACCTACGAGCAGTACTTC
CASSLDRTYEQYF
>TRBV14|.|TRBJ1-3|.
TGTGCCAGCAGCCAAGACTCCGGTTTCTCTGGAAACACCATATATTTT
CASSQDSGFSGNTIYF
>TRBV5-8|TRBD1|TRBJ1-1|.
TGTGCCAGCAGCTCCCGGAGGACCGGGACAGTGAACACTGAAGCTTTCTTT
CASSSRRTGTVNTEAFF
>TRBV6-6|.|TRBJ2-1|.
TGTGCCAGCAGTTACTCGAGTAGTCCCGACGAGCAGTTCTTC
CASSYSSSPDEQFF
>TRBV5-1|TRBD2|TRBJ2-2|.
TGCGCCAGCAGCCCCCAACCGGGACTAGCGGGATCCGGGGAGCTGTTTTTT
CASSPQPGLAGSGELFF
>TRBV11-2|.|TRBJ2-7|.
TGTGCCAGCAGCTTAGAAGCCAGCGAGGGATACGAGCAGTACTTC
CASSLEASEGYEQYF
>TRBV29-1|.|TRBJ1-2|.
TGCAGCGTTGAAGTCCAGGGGCCCTATGGCTACACCTTC
CSVEVQGPYGYTF
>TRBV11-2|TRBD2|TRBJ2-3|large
TGTGCCAGCAGCTTAGACAGACTAGCGGGGGCGTGGGATACGCAGTATTTT
CASSLDRLAGAWDTQYF
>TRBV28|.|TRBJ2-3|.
TGTGCCAGCAGCTCTATGGCCTCAGGGTTTGCGGATACGCAGTATTTT
CASSSMASGFADTQYF
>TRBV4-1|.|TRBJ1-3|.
TGCGCCAGCAGCCAAGAACCCCTGATCCCTGGAAACACCATATATTTT
CASSQEPLIPGNTIYF